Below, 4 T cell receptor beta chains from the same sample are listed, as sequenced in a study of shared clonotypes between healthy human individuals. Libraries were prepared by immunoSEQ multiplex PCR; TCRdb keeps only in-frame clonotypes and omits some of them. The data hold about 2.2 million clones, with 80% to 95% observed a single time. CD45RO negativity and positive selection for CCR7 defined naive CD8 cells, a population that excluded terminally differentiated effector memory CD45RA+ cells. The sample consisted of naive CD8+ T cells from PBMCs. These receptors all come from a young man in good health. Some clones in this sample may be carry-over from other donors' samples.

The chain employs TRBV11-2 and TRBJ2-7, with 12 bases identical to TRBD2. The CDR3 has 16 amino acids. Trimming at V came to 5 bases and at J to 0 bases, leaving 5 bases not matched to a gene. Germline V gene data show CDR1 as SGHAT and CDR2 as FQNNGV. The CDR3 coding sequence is TGTGCCAGCAGCCCCTGGACTAGCGGGGCCTCCTACGAGCAGTACTTC. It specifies CASSPWTSGASYEQYF.

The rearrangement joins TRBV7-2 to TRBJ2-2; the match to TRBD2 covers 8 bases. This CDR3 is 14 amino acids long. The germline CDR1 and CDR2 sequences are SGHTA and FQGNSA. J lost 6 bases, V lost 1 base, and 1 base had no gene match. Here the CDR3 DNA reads TGTGCCAGCAGCTTAGACGGGAGGGCCGGGGAGCTGTTTTTT. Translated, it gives CASSLDGRAGELFF.

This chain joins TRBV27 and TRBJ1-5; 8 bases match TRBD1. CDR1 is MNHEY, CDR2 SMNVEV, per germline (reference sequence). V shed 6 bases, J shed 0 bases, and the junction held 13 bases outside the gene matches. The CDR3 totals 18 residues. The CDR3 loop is CASSGQGLRWGSNQPQHF. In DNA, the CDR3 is TGTGCCAGCAGCGGACAGGGCCTCCGTTGGGGTAGCAATCAGCCCCAGCATTTT.

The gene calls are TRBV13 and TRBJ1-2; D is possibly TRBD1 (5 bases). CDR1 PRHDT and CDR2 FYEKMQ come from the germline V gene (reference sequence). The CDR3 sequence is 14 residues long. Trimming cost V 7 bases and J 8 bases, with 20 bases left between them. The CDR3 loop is CASNRRGTEQGYTF. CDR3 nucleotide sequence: TGTGCCAGCAACCGTAGAGGGACCGAACAAGGCTACACCTTC.